This T cell receptor (beta chain) was obtained from a study of T-cell memory formation after mild COVID-19. Study-wide findings and caveats: While clones contracting from day 15 to 85 were balanced between CD4 and CD8, later expanders leaned CD4+. Some SARS-CoV-2-responding clones were already detected in memory before infection.

With regard to this clonotype: Its specificity is unknown.

V was clipped by 0 bases and J by 3 bases, with 6 bases between them. The CDR3 runs to 13 residues. Germline V gene lookup returns CDR1 SGHDN and CDR2 FVKESK. TCRdb passed the 5' RACE reads through MiXCR, listing each CDR3 protein once. Of 300,000 to 400,000 distinct CDR3 sequences detected, approximately 29% appear once; the ten largest clones hold less than 15%. Sequencing was performed on PBMCs or a T cell subset sorted from them (not recorded which). This TCR was recovered from an adult woman who had mild COVID-19 (a few samples of this study predate the infection). Cell type and time point are not known. The V call is TRBV14, the J call TRBJ2-7; D ambiguous. The CDR3 here is CASSQEGHYEQYF. The DNA of the CDR3 is TGTGCCAGCAGCCAAGAGGGCCACTACGAGCAGTACTTC.